This T cell receptor (beta chain) was profiled in a study of blood T cell repertoires in COVID-19. Participants spanned ages about 18 to 100 years and resided in 20 to 30 US areas. Trimming stripped 6 bases from V and 5 bases from J, with 13 bases between. CDR1 KGHSY and CDR2 FQNENV come from the germline V gene. CDR3 length: 13 residues. Libraries were prepared by immunoSEQ multiplex PCR; TCRdb keeps only in-frame clonotypes and omits some of them. This sample has a few hundred thousand clones, with roughly 87% found just once. The specimen was PBMCs or T cells enriched from blood (not recorded which). This receptor was obtained from a woman under 40 who had recovered from COVID-19. This chain connects TRBV16 to TRBJ1-1; a weak D match, TRBD1 (5 bases). In nucleotides, the CDR3 is TGTGCCAGCAGTCCCTCCGGGGGTACTGAAGCTTTCTTT. Translated: CASSPSGGTEAFF.